Below are 22 T cell receptor beta chains sequenced from a single sample in a study of a mutant IDH1 vaccine in newly diagnosed glioma. TCRdb keeps only in-frame clones here, not all; method: immunoSEQ multiplex PCR. Of roughly 38,000 clones listed, 80% to 95% were seen once; the top ten hold 18%. Time point given: baseline, week 1 (first vaccination visit). The treatment here: pre-vaccination baseline after standard-of-care therapy. The sequencing used PBMCs, collected from a glioma patient treated with radiotherapy, temozolomide or both. The receptor source for this set is a young man with glioma.

CDR3 nucleotide sequence: TGTGCCAGCAGCCCCTCTGGAGGGAGGAACAATGAGCAGTTCTTC. This encodes CASSPSGGRNNEQFF. The rearrangement links TRBV5-4 to TRBJ2-1; D possibly corresponds to TRBD2 (6 bases). Germline lookup yields CDR1 SGHNT and CDR2 YYREEE (reference sequence). CDR3 length: 15 amino acids. Trimming cost V 4 bases and J 5 bases, with 16 bases left between them.

The chain couples TRBV4-3 to TRBJ2-7; D unresolved. V was cut by 0 bases and J by 6 bases, with 9 bases left in between. Per the germline V gene, CDR1 is LGHNA and CDR2 is YSLEER. The CDR3 is 13 residues long. In DNA, the CDR3 is TGCGCCAGCAGCCAAGATACCCTAAGCGAGCAGTACTTC. Amino acid sequence: CASSQDTLSEQYF.

The chain couples TRBV4-1 to TRBJ1-2, with TRBD1 matching 9 bases. J lost 7 bases, V lost 3 bases, and 9 bases had no gene match. The germline CDR1 and CDR2 sequences are MGHRA and YSYEKL. The CDR3 spans 15 residues. The CDR3 nucleotides read TGCGCCAGCAGCCATTTACCGGGACAGGGTCCTGGCTACACCTTC. This translates into CASSHLPGQGPGYTF.

The J gene is TRBJ2-5, the V gene TRBV13, with D possibly TRBD1 on 6 matching bases. Germline values: CDR1 PRHDT, CDR2 FYEKMQ (reference sequence). This CDR3 is 16 amino acids long. The V and J ends lost 5 bases and 7 bases respectively, with 23 bases between them. The CDR3 protein is CASSQRDKLERGTQYF. For the CDR3, the DNA is TGTGCCAGCAGCCAACGGGACAAGTTAGAAAGAGGGACCCAGTACTTC.

This clone occurred once. This chain links TRBV19 with TRBJ1-5; D is perhaps TRBD1 (6 bases). The germline V gene has CDR1 LNHDA and CDR2 SQIVND (reference sequence). Trimming cost V 4 bases and J 7 bases, with 14 bases left between them. The CDR3 contains 14 residues. The CDR3 region is CASSRQVGSQPQHF. The CDR3 nucleotides read TGTGCCAGTAGTAGACAGGTGGGTTCCCAGCCCCAGCATTTT.

The V call is TRBV13, the J call TRBJ2-3; TRBD2 agrees at 8 bases. The CDR3 covers 14 residues. Germline V lookup: CDR1 PRHDT, CDR2 FYEKMQ (reference sequence). V lost 5 bases and J lost 4; bases outside the gene matches: 5. The CDR3 region has the DNA TGTGCCAGCAGCCTTGGACTAGCTCCAGATACGCAGTATTTT. As protein: CASSLGLAPDTQYF.

CDR3 loop: CASSSWTSPNYGYTF. Written as DNA, the CDR3 is TGTGCCAGCAGCTCCTGGACATCCCCTAACTATGGCTACACCTTC. The genes are TRBV13 and TRBJ1-2, with a possible D match to TRBD1 (5 bases). The CDR3 sequence is 15 residues long. V was pared by 4 bases and J by 0 bases, with 12 bases between. Looked up from germline, CDR1 is PRHDT and CDR2 is FYEKMQ (reference sequence).

This chain links TRBV28 with TRBJ2-7, with 9 bases matching TRBD1. The V gene's germline CDR1 is MDHEN and CDR2 SYDVKM. The ends lost 5 bases at V and 10 bases at J; junction bases unmatched: 18. The CDR3 length is 16 residues. The CDR3 DNA follows: TGTGCCAGCAGTCTAACCCCCGAGGGACAGGGCTCATTTCAGTACTTC. It yields the protein CASSLTPEGQGSFQYF.

V is TRBV19 and J is TRBJ2-7; D possibly uses TRBD1 or TRBD2 (5 bases each). CDR1 and CDR2 (germline): LNHDA, SQIVND (reference sequence). V lost 2 bases, J lost 0 bases, and 14 bases lay in between. CDR3 length: 16 amino acids. The DNA of the CDR3 is TGTGCCAGTAGTATAACCCCCTCAGGGAGCTCCTACGAGCAGTACTTC. Its translation: CASSITPSGSSYEQYF.

This chain connects TRBV29-1 to TRBJ1-3, with 7 positions matching TRBD1. Germline CDR1 reads SQVTM; CDR2 reads ANQGSEA. This CDR3 is built from 14 residues. Losses at the gene ends were 7 bases for V and 4 bases for J; bases not matched to a gene: 10. DNA of the CDR3: TGCAGCGCCGCCAAGGGGGCGCGGGGAAACACCATATATTTT. This translates into CSAAKGARGNTIYF.

The chain recombines TRBV4-1 with TRBJ2-5; TRBD2 agrees at 13 bases. With V trimmed by 4 bases and J by 3 bases, 5 bases remained unmatched. The V gene's germline CDR1 is MGHRA and CDR2 YSYEKL. This CDR3 is 16 amino acids long. This chain's CDR3 is CASSPGLAGVKETQYF. For the CDR3, the DNA is TGCGCCAGCAGCCCCGGACTAGCGGGAGTAAAAGAGACCCAGTACTTC.

The rearrangement joins TRBV4-2 to TRBJ2-1, with D unclear. The CDR3 loop spans 12 amino acids. The V end was cut by 2 bases, the J end by 9 bases, with 8 bases between. Germline assignment: CDR1 LGHNA and CDR2 YNFKEQ. The DNA of the CDR3 is TGTGCCAGCAGCCAACGACTGAGTGAGCAGTTCTTC. Its protein is CASSQRLSEQFF.

The chain joins TRBV7-9 to TRBJ2-5, with 7 bases lining up with TRBD1. Trimming took 2 bases from V and 3 from J; bases not matched to a gene: 6. The CDR3 is 15 amino acids. CDR1 and CDR2 (germline): SEHNR, FQNEAQ (reference sequence). CDR3 in amino acids: CASSLFLGGEETQYF. The CDR3, as DNA: TGTGCCAGCAGCTTATTTTTAGGGGGCGAAGAGACCCAGTACTTC.

The gene calls are TRBV19 and TRBJ1-1, with 8 nucleotides matching TRBD1. The V gene end was trimmed by 7 bases and the J gene end by 0 bases; junction bases not matched to a gene: 1. The CDR3 sequence is 13 residues long. Germline V gene lookup returns CDR1 LNHDA and CDR2 SQIVND (reference sequence). The CDR3 loop reads CASKDRVNTEAFF. CDR3 nucleotide sequence: TGTGCCAGTAAGGACAGGGTGAACACTGAAGCTTTCTTT. The full variable domain, completed using reference TRBV19 and TRBJ1-1, is DGGITQSPKYLFRKEGQNVTLSCEQNLNHDAMYWYRQDPGQGLRLIYYSQIVNDFQKGDIAEGYSVSREKKESFPLTVTSAQKNPTAFYLCASKDRVNTEAFFGQGTRLTVV.

J is TRBJ2-3 and V is TRBV29-1; D is uncertain. The V end lost 6 bases, the J end lost 5 bases, and 9 bases lay between the germline ends. The germline V gene encodes CDR1 SQVTM and CDR2 ANQGSEA. CDR3 length: 11 amino acids. CDR3 sequence: CSVRLGDTQYF. The CDR3, as DNA: TGCAGCGTCCGTCTGGGAGATACGCAGTATTTT.

To note about this clone: A read error may account for a junction end that differs from germline. V and J are TRBV7-7 and TRBJ2-2; D gene ambiguous. The CDR3 contains 14 residues. Germline V gene data show CDR1 as SSHAT and CDR2 as FNYEAQ (reference sequence). Here the CDR3 DNA reads TGTGCTAGCAGCTCCCTTCAGAACACCGGGGAGCTGTTTTTT. This encodes CASSSLQNTGELFF.

This chain connects TRBV28 to TRBJ1-5; TRBD1 matches at 8 bases. The V and J ends lost 1 base and 5 bases, in that order; junction bases with no gene match: 7. Looked up from germline, CDR1 is MDHEN and CDR2 is SYDVKM. The CDR3 runs 16 residues. This CDR3 reads CASSLLRTGNDQPQHF. For the CDR3, the DNA is TGTGCCAGCAGTTTATTGCGGACAGGGAACGATCAGCCCCAGCATTTT.

The genes are TRBV19 and TRBJ1-2; D gene ambiguous. Germline-derived CDR1 and CDR2 are LNHDA and SQIVND (reference sequence). The V and J ends lost 2 bases and 3 bases respectively, with 7 bases between them. The CDR3 is 13 amino acids. As DNA, the CDR3 is TGTGCCAGTAGTATATGGGGAGACTATGGCTACACCTTC. The encoded protein is CASSIWGDYGYTF.

The chain uses TRBV4-2 and TRBJ1-5; 7 bases fit TRBD1. The CDR3 consists of 14 residues. The V gene's germline CDR1 is LGHNA and CDR2 YNFKEQ. J gave up 4 bases and V 5 bases, and 5 bases lay outside the gene matches. Written as DNA, the CDR3 is TGTGCCAGCAGCACCGGGACAGCGAATCAGCCCCAGCATTTT. Translated, it gives CASSTGTANQPQHF.

The CDR3 loop reads CASSWGTGRNEKLFF. CDR3 coding DNA: TGTGCCAGCAGTTGGGGGACAGGGAGAAATGAAAAACTGTTTTTT. The chain joins TRBV6-5 to TRBJ1-4; 9 bases fit TRBD1. V trimming: 4 bases; J trimming: 5 bases; junction bases outside the gene matches: 5. The V gene's germline CDR1 is MNHEY and CDR2 SVGAGI. There are 15 residues in the CDR3.

This chain joins TRBV4-2 and TRBJ1-1; tentative D call: TRBD1 (6 bases). The V end was cut by 0 bases, the J end by 1 base, with 12 bases between. Germline V CDR1 and CDR2: LGHNA, YNFKEQ. The CDR3 length is 16 residues. The CDR3 DNA sequence: TGTGCCAGCAGCCAAGATCGGGGCAGGGGGAACACTGAAGCTTTCTTT. It specifies CASSQDRGRGNTEAFF.

This clone showed up just once. The chain employs TRBV13 and TRBJ1-2; D remains unclear. The CDR3 runs 11 residues. Germline loops: CDR1 PRHDT, CDR2 FYEKMQ (reference sequence). Trimming took 5 bases from V and 2 from J, leaving 3 bases between them. CDR3 nucleotides: TGTGCCAGCAGCCCGAACTATGGCTACACCTTC. This translates into CASSPNYGYTF.